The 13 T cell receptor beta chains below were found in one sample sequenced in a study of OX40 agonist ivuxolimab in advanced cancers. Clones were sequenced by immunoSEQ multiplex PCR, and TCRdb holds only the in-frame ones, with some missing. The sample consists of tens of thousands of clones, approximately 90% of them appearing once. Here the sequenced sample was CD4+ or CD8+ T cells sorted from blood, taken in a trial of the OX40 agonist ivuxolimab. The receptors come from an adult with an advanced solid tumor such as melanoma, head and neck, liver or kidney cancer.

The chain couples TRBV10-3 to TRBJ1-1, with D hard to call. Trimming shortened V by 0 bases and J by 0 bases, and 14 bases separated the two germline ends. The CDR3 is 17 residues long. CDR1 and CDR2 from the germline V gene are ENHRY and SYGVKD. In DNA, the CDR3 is TGTGCCATCAGTGAGTCGATTGGAGAACATTTGAACACTGAAGCTTTCTTT. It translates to CAISESIGEHLNTEAFF.

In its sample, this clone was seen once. The chain's CDR3 is CASSLWGWGNTEAFF. CDR3 in DNA: TGTGCCAGCAGTTTATGGGGTTGGGGGAACACTGAAGCTTTCTTT. The rearrangement uses TRBV27 and TRBJ1-1; no reliable D call. Trimming stripped 1 base from V and 1 base from J, with 10 bases between. CDR3 size: 15 residues. The germline CDR1 and CDR2 sequences are MNHEY and SMNVEV (reference sequence).

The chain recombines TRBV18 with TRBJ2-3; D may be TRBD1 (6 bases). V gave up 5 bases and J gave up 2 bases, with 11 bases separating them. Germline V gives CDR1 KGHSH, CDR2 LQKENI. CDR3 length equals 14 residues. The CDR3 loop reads CASSYTGPTDTQYF. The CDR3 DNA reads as TGTGCCAGCTCATACACAGGGCCCACAGATACGCAGTATTTT.

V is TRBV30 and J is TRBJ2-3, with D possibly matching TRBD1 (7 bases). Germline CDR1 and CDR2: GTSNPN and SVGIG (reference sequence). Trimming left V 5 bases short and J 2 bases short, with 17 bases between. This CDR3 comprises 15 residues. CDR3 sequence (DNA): TGTGCCTGGGCGGGACAGTGGACGAACACAGATACGCAGTATTTT. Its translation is CAWAGQWTNTDTQYF.

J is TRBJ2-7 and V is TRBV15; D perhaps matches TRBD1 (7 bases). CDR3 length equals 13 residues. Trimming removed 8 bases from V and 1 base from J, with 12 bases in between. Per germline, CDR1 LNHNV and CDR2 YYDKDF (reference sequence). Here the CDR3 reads CATGQGGSYEQYF. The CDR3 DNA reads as TGTGCCACCGGCCAGGGGGGTTCCTACGAGCAGTACTTC. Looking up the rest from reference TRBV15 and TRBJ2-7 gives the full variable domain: DAMVIQNPRYQVTQFGKPVTLSCSQTLNHNVMYWYQQKSSQAPKLLFHYYDKDFNNEADTPDNFQSRRPNTSFCFLDIRSPGLGDTAMYLCATGQGGSYEQYFGPGTRLTVT.

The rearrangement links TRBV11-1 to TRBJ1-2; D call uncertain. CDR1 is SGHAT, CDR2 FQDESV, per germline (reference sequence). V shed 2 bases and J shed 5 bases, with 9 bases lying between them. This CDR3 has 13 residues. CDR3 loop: CASSLRLGYGYTF. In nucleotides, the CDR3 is TGTGCCAGCAGCTTAAGGCTTGGGTATGGCTACACCTTC. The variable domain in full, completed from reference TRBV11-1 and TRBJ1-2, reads EAEVAQSPRYKITEKSQAVAFWCDPISGHATLYWYRQILGQGPELLVQFQDESVVDDSQLPKDRFSAERLKGVDSTLKIQPAELGDSAMYLCASSLRLGYGYTFGSGTRLTVV.

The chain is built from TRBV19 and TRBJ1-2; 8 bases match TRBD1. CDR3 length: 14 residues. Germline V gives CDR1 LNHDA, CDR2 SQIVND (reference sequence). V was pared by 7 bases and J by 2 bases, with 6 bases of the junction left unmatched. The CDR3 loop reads CASTRRGRNYGYTF. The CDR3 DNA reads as TGTGCCAGTACCCGCAGGGGGCGGAACTATGGCTACACCTTC.

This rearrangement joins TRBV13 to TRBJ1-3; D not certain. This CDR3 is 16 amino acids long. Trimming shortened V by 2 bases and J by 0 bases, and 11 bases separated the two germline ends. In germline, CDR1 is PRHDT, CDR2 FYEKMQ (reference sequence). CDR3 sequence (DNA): TGTGCCAGCAGCTTACCAGGTGGAACCTCTGGAAACACCATATATTTT. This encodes CASSLPGGTSGNTIYF.

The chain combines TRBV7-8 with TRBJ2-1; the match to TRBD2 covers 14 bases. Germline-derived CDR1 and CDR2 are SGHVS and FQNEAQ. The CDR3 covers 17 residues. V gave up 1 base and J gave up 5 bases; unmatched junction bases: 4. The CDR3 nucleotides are TGTGCCAGCAGCTTAGTATGGACTAGCGGGAGGAACAATGAGCAGTTCTTC. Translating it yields CASSLVWTSGRNNEQFF.

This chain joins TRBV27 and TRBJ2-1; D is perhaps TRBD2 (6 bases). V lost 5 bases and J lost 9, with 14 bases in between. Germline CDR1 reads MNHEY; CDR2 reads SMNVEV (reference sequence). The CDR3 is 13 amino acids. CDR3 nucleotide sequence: TGTGCCAGCAGTATTGGGACTCCCCGTGAGCAGTTCTTC. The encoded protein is CASSIGTPREQFF.

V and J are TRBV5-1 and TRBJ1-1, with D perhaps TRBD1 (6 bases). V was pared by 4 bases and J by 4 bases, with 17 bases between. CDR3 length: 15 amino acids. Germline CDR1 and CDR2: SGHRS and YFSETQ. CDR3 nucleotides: TGCGCCAGCAGCGCGACAAACAGGGAGGGCACTGAAGCTTTCTTT. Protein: CASSATNREGTEAFF.

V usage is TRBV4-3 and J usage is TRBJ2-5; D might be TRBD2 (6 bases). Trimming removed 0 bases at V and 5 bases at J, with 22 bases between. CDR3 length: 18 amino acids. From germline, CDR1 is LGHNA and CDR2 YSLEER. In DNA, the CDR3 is TGCGCCAGCAGCCAAGAGGATCGGCTGGAGGGCCCTGGGGAGACCCAGTACTTC. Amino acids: CASSQEDRLEGPGETQYF.

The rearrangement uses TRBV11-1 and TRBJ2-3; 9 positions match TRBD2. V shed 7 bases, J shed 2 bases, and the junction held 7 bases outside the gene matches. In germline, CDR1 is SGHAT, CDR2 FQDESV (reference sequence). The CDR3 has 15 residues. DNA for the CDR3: TGTGCCAGCACCCCTCTAGCGGGGACCACAGATACGCAGTATTTT. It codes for CASTPLAGTTDTQYF.